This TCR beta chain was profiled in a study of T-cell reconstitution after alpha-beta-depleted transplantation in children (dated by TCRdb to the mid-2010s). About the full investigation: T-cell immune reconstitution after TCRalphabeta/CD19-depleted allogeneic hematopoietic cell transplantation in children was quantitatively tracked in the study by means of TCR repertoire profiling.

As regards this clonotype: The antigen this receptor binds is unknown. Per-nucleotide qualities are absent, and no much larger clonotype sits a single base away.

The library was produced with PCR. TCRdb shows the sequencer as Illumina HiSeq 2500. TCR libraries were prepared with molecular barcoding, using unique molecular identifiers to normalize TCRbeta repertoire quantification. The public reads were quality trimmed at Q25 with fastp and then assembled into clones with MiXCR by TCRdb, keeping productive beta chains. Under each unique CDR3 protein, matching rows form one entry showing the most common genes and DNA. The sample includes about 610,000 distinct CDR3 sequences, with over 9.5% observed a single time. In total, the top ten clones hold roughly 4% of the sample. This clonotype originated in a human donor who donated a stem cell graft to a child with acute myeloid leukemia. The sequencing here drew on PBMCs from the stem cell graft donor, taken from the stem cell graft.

Read as DNA, the sequence is TGCAGTGCTCGGGACAGGACGGCCTACGAGCAGTACTTC. The resulting protein is CSARDRTAYEQYF. The chain is made from TRBV20-1 and TRBJ2-7, with 8 junctional bases fitting TRBD1. There are 13 amino acids in the CDR3, from cysteine to phenylalanine inclusive. Here the CDR3 DNA is all that survives: 39 bases in frame from base 1. V trim: 5 bases; J trim: 2 bases; unmatched bases: 5. Taken from the germline V gene (reference sequence), the CDR1 and CDR2 loops are DFQATT and SNEGSKA.